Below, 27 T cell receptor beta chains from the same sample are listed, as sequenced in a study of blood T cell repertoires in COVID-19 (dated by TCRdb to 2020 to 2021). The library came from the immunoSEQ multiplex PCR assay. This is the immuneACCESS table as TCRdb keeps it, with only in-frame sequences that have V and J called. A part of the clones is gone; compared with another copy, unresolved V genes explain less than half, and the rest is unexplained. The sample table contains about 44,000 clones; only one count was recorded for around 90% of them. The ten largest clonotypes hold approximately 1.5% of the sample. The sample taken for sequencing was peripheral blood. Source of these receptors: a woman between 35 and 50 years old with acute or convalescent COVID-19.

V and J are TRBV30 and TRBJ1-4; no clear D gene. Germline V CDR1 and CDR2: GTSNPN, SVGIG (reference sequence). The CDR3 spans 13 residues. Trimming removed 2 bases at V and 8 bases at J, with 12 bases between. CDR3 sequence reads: CAWSTGSEEKLFF. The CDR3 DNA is TGTGCCTGGAGTACCGGGTCGGAAGAAAAACTGTTTTTT.

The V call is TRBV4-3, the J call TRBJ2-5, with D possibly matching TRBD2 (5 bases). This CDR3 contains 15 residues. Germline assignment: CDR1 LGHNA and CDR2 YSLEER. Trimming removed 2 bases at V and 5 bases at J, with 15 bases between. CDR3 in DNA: TGCGCCAGCAGCCAAACACTAGTTAATGGGGAGACCCAGTACTTC. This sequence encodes CASSQTLVNGETQYF.

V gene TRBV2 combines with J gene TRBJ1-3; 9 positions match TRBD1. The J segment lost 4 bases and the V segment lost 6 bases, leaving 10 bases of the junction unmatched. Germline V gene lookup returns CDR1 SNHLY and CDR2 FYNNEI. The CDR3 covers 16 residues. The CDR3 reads CASRPTQGAMGNTIYF. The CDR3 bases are TGTGCCAGCAGACCCACACAGGGGGCAATGGGAAACACCATATATTTT. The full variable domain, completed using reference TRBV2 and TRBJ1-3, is EPEVTQTPSHQVTQMGQEVILRCVPISNHLYFYWYRQILGQKVEFLVSFYNNEISEKSEIFDDQFSVERPDGSNFTLKIRSTKLEDSAMYFCASRPTQGAMGNTIYFGEGSWLTVV.

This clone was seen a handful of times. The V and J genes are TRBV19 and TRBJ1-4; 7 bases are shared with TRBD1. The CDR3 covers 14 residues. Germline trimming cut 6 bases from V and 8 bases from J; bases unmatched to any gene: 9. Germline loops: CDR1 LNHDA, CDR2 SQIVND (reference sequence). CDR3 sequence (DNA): TGTGCCAGTAGGACTGACAGGGTCGGAGAAAAACTGTTTTTT. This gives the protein CASRTDRVGEKLFF.

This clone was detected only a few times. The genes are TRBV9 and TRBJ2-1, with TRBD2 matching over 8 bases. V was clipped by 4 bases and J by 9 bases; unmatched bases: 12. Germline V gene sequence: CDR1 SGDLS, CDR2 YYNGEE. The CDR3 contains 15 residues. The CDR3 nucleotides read TGTGCCAGCAGCCCGGGGGGGATGGTGGGTGCTGAGCAGTTCTTC. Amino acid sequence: CASSPGGMVGAEQFF. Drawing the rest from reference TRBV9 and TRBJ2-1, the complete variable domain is DSGVTQTPKHLITATGQRVTLRCSPRSGDLSVYWYQQSLDQGLQFLIQYYNGEERAKGNILERFSAQQFPDLHSELNLSSLELGDSALYFCASSPGGMVGAEQFFGPGTRLTVL.

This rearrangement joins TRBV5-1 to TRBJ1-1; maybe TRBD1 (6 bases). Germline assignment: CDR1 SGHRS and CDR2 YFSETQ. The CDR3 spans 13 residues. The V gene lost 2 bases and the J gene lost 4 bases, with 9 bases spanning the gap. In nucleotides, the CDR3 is TGCGCCAGCAGCTTAATGGACAGCACTGAAGCTTTCTTT. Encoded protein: CASSLMDSTEAFF.

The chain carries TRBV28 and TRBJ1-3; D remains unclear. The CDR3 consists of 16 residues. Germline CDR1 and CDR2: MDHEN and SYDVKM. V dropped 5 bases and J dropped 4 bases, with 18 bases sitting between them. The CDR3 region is CASSDLGLSGGNTIYF. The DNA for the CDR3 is TGTGCCAGCAGTGACCTCGGACTCTCGGGCGGAAACACCATATATTTT. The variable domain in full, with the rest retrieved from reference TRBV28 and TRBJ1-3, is DVKVTQSSRYLVKRTGEKVFLECVQDMDHENMFWYRQDPGLGLRLIYFSYDVKMKEKGDIPEGYSVSREKKERFSLILESASTNQTSMYLCASSDLGLSGGNTIYFGEGSWLTVV.

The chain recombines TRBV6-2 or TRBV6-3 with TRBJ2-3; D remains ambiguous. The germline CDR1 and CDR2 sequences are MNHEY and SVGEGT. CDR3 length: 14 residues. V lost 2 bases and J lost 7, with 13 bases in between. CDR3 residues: CASSYQVLVYTQYF. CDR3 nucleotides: TGTGCCAGCAGTTACCAGGTCCTTGTTTATACGCAGTATTTT.

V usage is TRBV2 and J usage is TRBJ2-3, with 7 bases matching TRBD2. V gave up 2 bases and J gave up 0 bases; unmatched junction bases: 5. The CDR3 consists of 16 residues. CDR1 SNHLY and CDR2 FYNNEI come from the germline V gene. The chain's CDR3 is CASSERRGSSTDTQYF. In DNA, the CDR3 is TGTGCCAGCAGTGAACGGCGGGGGTCGAGCACAGATACGCAGTATTTT.

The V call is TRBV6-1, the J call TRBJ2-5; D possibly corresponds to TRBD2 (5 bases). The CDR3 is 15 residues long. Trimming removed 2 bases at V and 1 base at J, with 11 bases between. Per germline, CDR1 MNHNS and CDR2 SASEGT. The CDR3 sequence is CASSEWEGSQETQYF. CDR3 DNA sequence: TGTGCCAGCAGTGAATGGGAAGGGAGCCAAGAGACCCAGTACTTC.

The CDR3 reads CASSSRMQGNTEAFF. CDR3 nucleotides: TGTGCCAGCAGCTCTAGAATGCAGGGGAACACTGAAGCTTTCTTT. The J gene is TRBJ1-1, the V gene TRBV9; perhaps TRBD1 as D (5 bases). The germline V gene encodes CDR1 SGDLS and CDR2 YYNGEE. V was cut by 4 bases and J by 1 base, with 14 bases left in between. The CDR3 loop spans 15 amino acids. Full variable domain (remainder filled in from reference TRBV9 and TRBJ1-1): DSGVTQTPKHLITATGQRVTLRCSPRSGDLSVYWYQQSLDQGLQFLIQYYNGEERAKGNILERFSAQQFPDLHSELNLSSLELGDSALYFCASSSRMQGNTEAFFGQGTRLTVV.

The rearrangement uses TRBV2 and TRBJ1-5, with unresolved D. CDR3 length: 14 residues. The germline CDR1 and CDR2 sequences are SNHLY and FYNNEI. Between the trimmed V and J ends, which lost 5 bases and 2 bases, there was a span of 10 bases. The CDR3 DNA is TGTGCCAGCAGTTCGTGGGCTGGCAATCAGCCCCAGCATTTT. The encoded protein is CASSSWAGNQPQHF.

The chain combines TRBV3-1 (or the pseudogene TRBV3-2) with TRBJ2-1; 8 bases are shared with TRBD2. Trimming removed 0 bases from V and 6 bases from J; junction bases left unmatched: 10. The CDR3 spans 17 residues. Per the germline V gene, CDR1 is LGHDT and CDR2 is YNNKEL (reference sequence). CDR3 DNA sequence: TGTGCCAGCAGCCAAGAACCCGCCCTAGCGGGCGTCAATGAGCAGTTCTTC. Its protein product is CASSQEPALAGVNEQFF.

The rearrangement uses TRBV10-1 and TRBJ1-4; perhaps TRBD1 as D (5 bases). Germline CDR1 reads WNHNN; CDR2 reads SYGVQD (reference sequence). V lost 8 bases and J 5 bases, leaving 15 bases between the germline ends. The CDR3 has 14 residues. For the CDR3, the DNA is TGCGCCAGCCCACTGGGGCAGCTCAATGAAAAACTGTTTTTT. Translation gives CASPLGQLNEKLFF.

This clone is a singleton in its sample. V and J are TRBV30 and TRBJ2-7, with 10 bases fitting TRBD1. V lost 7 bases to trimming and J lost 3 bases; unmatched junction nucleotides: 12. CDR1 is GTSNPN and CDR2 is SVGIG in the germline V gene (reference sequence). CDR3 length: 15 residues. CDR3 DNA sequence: TGTGCCTCTCTGGCCGGGACAGGGGTCTACTACGAGCAGTACTTC. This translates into CASLAGTGVYYEQYF.

The CDR3 nucleotides read TGTGCCAGTAGCCCATACAGGGGGCGGGGTATGAACACTGAAGCTTTCTTT. Its protein product is CASSPYRGRGMNTEAFF. The rearrangement joins TRBV19 to TRBJ1-1, with 9 bases lining up with TRBD1. The CDR3 extends over 17 amino acids. V gave up 6 bases and J gave up 0 bases; unmatched junction bases: 11. Germline lookup yields CDR1 LNHDA and CDR2 SQIVND (reference sequence).

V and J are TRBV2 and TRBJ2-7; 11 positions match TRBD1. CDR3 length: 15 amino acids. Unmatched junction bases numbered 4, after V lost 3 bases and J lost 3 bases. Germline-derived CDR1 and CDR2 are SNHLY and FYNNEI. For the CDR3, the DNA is TGTGCCAGCAGTGAGGGGACAGGGGGGTTCTACGAGCAGTACTTC. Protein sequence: CASSEGTGGFYEQYF.

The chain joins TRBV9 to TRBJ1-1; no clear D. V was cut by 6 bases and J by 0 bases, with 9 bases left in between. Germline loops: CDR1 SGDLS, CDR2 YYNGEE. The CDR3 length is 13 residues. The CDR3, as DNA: TGTGCCAGCACCTCGGAGGTGAACACTGAAGCTTTCTTT. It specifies CASTSEVNTEAFF.

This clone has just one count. The CDR3 coding sequence is TGTGCCACCGAACAACAAGGCAGGTCACTCAATCAGCCCCAGCATTTT. This gives the protein CATEQQGRSLNQPQHF. V is TRBV15 and J is TRBJ1-5; no definite D call. The V gene lost 8 bases and the J gene lost 3 bases, with 20 bases spanning the gap. This CDR3 has 16 amino acids. Per germline, CDR1 LNHNV and CDR2 YYDKDF (reference sequence).

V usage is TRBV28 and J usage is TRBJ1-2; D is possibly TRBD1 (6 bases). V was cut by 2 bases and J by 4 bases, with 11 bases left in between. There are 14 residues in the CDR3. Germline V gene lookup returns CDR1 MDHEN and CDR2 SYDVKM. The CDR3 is CASSLAGDSYGYTF. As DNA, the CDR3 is TGTGCCAGCAGTTTAGCAGGGGATTCCTATGGCTACACCTTC.

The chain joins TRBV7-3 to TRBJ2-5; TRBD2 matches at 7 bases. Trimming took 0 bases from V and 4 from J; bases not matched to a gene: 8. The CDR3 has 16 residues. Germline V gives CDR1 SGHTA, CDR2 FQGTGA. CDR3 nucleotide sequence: TGTGCCAGCAGCTTAACCCCCTGGGGGGGTGGAGAGACCCAGTACTTC. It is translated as CASSLTPWGGGETQYF. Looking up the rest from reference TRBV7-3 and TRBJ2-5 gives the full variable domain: GAGVSQTPSNKVTEKGKYVELRCDPISGHTALYWYRQSLGQGPEFLIYFQGTGAADDSGLPNDRFFAVRPEGSVSTLKIQRTERGDSAVYLCASSLTPWGGGETQYFGPGTRLLVL.

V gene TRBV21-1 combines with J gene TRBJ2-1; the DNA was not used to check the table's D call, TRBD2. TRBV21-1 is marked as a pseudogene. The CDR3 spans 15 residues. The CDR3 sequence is CASSQGTSGNNEQFF. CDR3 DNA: TGTGCCAGCAGCCAAGGGACTAGCGGGAACAATGAGCAGTTCTTC.

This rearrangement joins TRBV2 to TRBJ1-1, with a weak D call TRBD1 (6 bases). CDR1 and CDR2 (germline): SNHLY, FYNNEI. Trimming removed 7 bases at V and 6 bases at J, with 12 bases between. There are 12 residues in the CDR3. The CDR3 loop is CASNTGRAEAFF. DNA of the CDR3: TGTGCCAGCAATACAGGGAGGGCTGAAGCTTTCTTT.

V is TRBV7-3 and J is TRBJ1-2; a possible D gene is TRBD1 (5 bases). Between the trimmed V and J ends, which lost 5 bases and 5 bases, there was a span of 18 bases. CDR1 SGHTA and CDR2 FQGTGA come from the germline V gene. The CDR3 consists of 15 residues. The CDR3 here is CASSPMGREAYGYTF. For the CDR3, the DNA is TGTGCCAGCAGCCCAATGGGCAGGGAGGCTTATGGCTACACCTTC.

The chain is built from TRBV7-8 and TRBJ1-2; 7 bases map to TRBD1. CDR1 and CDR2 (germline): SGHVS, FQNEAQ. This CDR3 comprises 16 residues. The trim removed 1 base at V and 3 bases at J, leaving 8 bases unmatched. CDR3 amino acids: CASSLERGRGDYGYTF. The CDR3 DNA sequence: TGTGCCAGCAGCTTAGAGAGGGGGCGCGGGGACTATGGCTACACCTTC. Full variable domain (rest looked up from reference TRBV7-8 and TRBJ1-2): GAGVSQSPRYKVAKRGQDVALRCDPISGHVSLFWYQQALGQGPEFLTYFQNEAQLDKSGLPSDRFFAERPEGSVSTLKIQRTQQEDSAVYLCASSLERGRGDYGYTFGSGTRLTVV.

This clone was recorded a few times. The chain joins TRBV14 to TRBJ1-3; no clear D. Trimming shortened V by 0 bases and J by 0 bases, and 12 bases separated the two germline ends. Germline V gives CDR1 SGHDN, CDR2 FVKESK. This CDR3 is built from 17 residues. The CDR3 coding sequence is TGTGCCAGCAGCCAAGATCTGTACGGGGTCTCTGGAAACACCATATATTTT. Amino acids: CASSQDLYGVSGNTIYF. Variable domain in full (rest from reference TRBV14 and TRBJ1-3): EAGVTQFPSHSVIEKGQTVTLRCDPISGHDNLYWYRRVMGKEIKFLLHFVKESKQDESGMPNNRFLAERTGGTYSTLKVQPAELEDSGVYFCASSQDLYGVSGNTIYFGEGSWLTVV.

The CDR3 DNA sequence: TGTGCCAGCAGCCCAGGACACGTCGCCGGCTACGAGCAGTACTTC. Its protein product is CASSPGHVAGYEQYF. This chain uses TRBV7-3 with TRBJ2-7; weak D call: TRBD1 (5 bases). The CDR3 is made up of 15 amino acids. From germline, CDR1 is SGHTA and CDR2 FQGTGA. V was pared by 5 bases and J by 3 bases, with 17 bases between.